The subject of this entry is one TCR beta chain. Its antigen is undetermined. Documented time point: before preoperative PTX-NDP chemotherapy. The sample comes from a study of esophageal squamous cell carcinoma under preoperative chemotherapy. Across the study: Both tumor-infiltrating lymphocytes and peripheral blood T cells had their TCR repertoires profiled.

General study points: After chemotherapy, TCR diversity rose significantly in peripheral T cells but not in tumor-infiltrating lymphocytes. Abundant clones tended to shrink rather than expand after paclitaxel-nedaplatin.

From the PCR reads, TCRdb called clonotypes with MiXCR, one entry per CDR3 protein. The top ten clones hold around 29% of a sample with roughly 16,000 distinct CDR3 sequences, 48% of them seen once. The ends lost 4 bases at V and 11 bases at J; junction bases unmatched: 6. The CDR3 has 13 amino acids. This clonotype originated in a human donor with esophageal squamous cell carcinoma. The donor label of this sample is uncertain. The sample was gathered from a patient given preoperative chemotherapy. This chain uses TRBV12-3 or TRBV12-4 with TRBJ2-5; TRBD2 aligns across 11 bases. The CDR3 sequence: CASSSTSGDKQYF. DNA for the CDR3: TGTGCCAGCAGTTCGACTAGCGGGGATAAGCAGTACTTC.